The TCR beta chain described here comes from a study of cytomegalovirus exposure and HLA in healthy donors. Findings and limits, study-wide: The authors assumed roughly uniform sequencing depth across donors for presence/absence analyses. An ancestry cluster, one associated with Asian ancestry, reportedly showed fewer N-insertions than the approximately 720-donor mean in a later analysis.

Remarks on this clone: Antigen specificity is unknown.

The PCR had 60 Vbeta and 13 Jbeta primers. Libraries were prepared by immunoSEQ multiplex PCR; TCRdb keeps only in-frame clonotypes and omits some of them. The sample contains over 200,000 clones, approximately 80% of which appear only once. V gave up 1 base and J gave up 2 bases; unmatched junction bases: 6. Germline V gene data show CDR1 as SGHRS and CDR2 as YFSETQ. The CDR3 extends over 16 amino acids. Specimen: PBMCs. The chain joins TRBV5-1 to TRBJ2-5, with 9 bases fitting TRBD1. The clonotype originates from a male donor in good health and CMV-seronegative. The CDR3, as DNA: TGCGCCAGCAGCTTGAACGGACAGGGGCGACAAGAGACCCAGTACTTC. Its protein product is CASSLNGQGRQETQYF.